The present T cell receptor beta chain was sequenced within a study of shared clonotypes between healthy human individuals. Study outcomes and limitations: Larger richness was generally estimated for naive than memory subsets. In contrast to clonotypes shared by all four donors, non-shared clonotypes had lower generation probabilities.

Regarding this clone: Its specificity is not known.

Produced via immunoSEQ multiplex PCR; TCRdb's table is partial and in-frame only. The data contain 2 million to 2.5 million clones, approximately 94% of them singletons. Trimming removed 4 bases at V and 4 bases at J, with 12 bases between. The germline V gene has CDR1 SGHRS and CDR2 YFSETQ. The CDR3 runs 14 residues. Sequencing input: naive CD4+ T cells sorted from blood. Subset defined: CD45RA+ positively selected. The chain is built from TRBV5-1 and TRBJ1-5, with D tentatively TRBD1 (6 bases). This TCR came from a man younger than 35 in good health. In DNA, the CDR3 is TGCGCCAGCAGCACAGGGTTGGGGAATCAGCCCCAGCATTTT. Residues: CASSTGLGNQPQHF. Variable domain in full (rest from reference TRBV5-1 and TRBJ1-5): KAGVTQTPRYLIKTRGQQVTLSCSPISGHRSVSWYQQTPGQGLQFLFEYFSETQRNKGNFPGRFSGRQFSNSRSEMNVSTLELGDSALYLCASSTGLGNQPQHFGDGTRLSIL.